Below, 14 T cell receptor beta chains from the same sample are listed, as sequenced in a study of cytomegalovirus exposure and HLA in healthy donors. PCR primers comprised 60 Vbeta and 13 Jbeta primers. Clones were read by immunoSEQ multiplex PCR, and TCRdb kept only the in-frame ones, dropping some. The sample lists around 100,000 clones; around 80% were seen once. Sample: PBMCs. All receptors come from a man younger than 40 in good health and CMV-seronegative.

This rearrangement joins TRBV19 to TRBJ2-1; D is possibly TRBD1 (6 bases). The germline gives CDR1 LNHDA, CDR2 SQIVND (reference sequence). Deletions cut 6 bases from V and 3 bases from J, with 12 bases between. The CDR3 runs 14 residues. The CDR3 reads CASRDSLYYNEQFF. The CDR3 coding sequence is TGTGCCAGTAGGGACAGCCTCTACTACAATGAGCAGTTCTTC.

This chain joins TRBV11-2 and TRBJ2-1; D is possibly TRBD2 (6 bases). The V gene's germline CDR1 is SGHAT and CDR2 FQNNGV. V was pared by 5 bases and J by 13 bases, with 15 bases between. The CDR3 sequence is 12 residues long. The CDR3 bases are TGTGCCAGCAGCCCGGGGGACCCTCGTCAGTTCTTC. It yields the protein CASSPGDPRQFF.

The chain is built from TRBV28 and TRBJ1-4; D is unclear. V dropped 4 bases and J dropped 4 bases, with 7 bases sitting between them. In germline, CDR1 is MDHEN, CDR2 SYDVKM. The CDR3 is 13 amino acids. The CDR3 DNA is TGTGCCAGCAGTTCCTCCCTTAATGAAAAACTGTTTTTT. This gives the protein CASSSSLNEKLFF.

This clone appeared a single time. The DNA of the CDR3 is TGTGCCTGGAGTGTGGGCAGGGGTAGCTCCTACGAGCAGTACTTC. Translation gives CAWSVGRGSSYEQYF. The chain carries TRBV30 and TRBJ2-7, with D perhaps matching TRBD1 (6 bases). The V end was cut by 0 bases, the J end by 0 bases, with 12 bases between. The germline V gene has CDR1 GTSNPN and CDR2 SVGIG (reference sequence). The CDR3 totals 15 residues.

The table lists this clone with a few counts. The gene calls are TRBV7-8 and TRBJ1-5; TRBD1 matches 7 bases. The CDR3 runs to 16 residues. With 4 bases clipped from V and 4 bases from J, the junction kept 10 bases outside the gene matches. Germline CDR1 and CDR2: SGHVS and FQNEAQ. The CDR3 DNA follows: TGTGCCAGCAGCTCACACGGACAGGCCAAGAATCAGCCCCAGCATTTT. It encodes CASSSHGQAKNQPQHF.

The chain has TRBV5-6 and TRBJ2-7, with 9 bases fitting TRBD1. V gave up 2 bases and J gave up 0 bases; unmatched junction bases: 3. The CDR3 loop spans 15 amino acids. Germline CDR1 is SGHDT and CDR2 is YYEEEE. As DNA, the CDR3 is TGTGCCAGCAGCTTTGGGACAGGGCCCTCCTACGAGCAGTACTTC. Translation: CASSFGTGPSYEQYF.

The V gene is TRBV28, the J gene TRBJ2-7, with D maybe TRBD1 (6 bases). Trimming shortened V by 6 bases and J by 9 bases, and 27 bases separated the two germline ends. Germline lookup yields CDR1 MDHEN and CDR2 SYDVKM. The CDR3 extends over 16 amino acids. This chain's CDR3 is CASSYGSAGAAWGQYF. CDR3 nucleotides: TGTGCCAGCAGCTACGGGTCGGCAGGGGCTGCATGGGGGCAGTACTTC.

The chain uses TRBV5-4 and TRBJ1-3; 7 positions match TRBD1. V lost 4 bases, J lost 4 bases, and 8 bases stayed unmatched. The CDR3 consists of 15 residues. Germline-derived CDR1 and CDR2 are SGHNT and YYREEE (reference sequence). In DNA form, the CDR3 reads TGTGCCAGCAGCCCCGGGACAGCCCGCGGAAACACCATATATTTT. It is translated as CASSPGTARGNTIYF. Based on the CDR3 plus reference TRBV5-4 and TRBJ1-3, the full variable domain is ETGVTQSPTHLIKTRGQQVTLRCSSQSGHNTVSWYQQALGQGPQFIFQYYREEENGRGNFPPRFSGLQFPNYSSELNVNALELDDSALYLCASSPGTARGNTIYFGEGSWLTVV.

DNA for the CDR3: TGTGCCAGTAGTAGGACGGGAGGATGGGCCCTTGCGGGAGATACGCAGTATTTT. This gives the protein CASSRTGGWALAGDTQYF. This chain uses TRBV19 with TRBJ2-3; TRBD2 matches 7 bases. J gave up 5 bases and V 4 bases, and 18 bases lay outside the gene matches. CDR1 and CDR2 from the germline V gene are LNHDA and SQIVND (reference sequence). The CDR3 runs 18 residues.

The CDR3 nucleotides are TGTGCCAGCAGTTTCCTTAATATCCGACAGGCACAAGAGACCCAGTACTTC. Translated, it gives CASSFLNIRQAQETQYF. This chain joins TRBV28 and TRBJ2-5; the D gene is possibly TRBD1 (6 bases). The germline V gene encodes CDR1 MDHEN and CDR2 SYDVKM. The CDR3 is 17 residues long. V lost 3 bases, J lost 2 bases, and 19 bases lay in between.

This clone has just a few counts. This sequence joins TRBV15 and TRBJ2-7, with D possibly TRBD1 on 5 matching bases. V dropped 1 base and J dropped 5 bases, with 12 bases sitting between them. Looked up from germline, CDR1 is LNHNV and CDR2 is YYDKDF (reference sequence). The CDR3 has 14 amino acids. The CDR3 nucleotides are TGTGCCACCAGCAGAGCCAGGGATTACAACGAGCAGTACTTC. Translating it yields CATSRARDYNEQYF.

This chain joins TRBV6-5 and TRBJ2-1; D is unclear. The CDR3 consists of 14 residues. Germline V gene data show CDR1 as MNHEY and CDR2 as SVGAGI. Trimming stripped 5 bases from V and 7 bases from J, with 15 bases between. CDR3 nucleotides: TGTGCCAGCAGTCCACGGAGCATCGGGAATGAGCAGTTCTTC. It is translated as CASSPRSIGNEQFF.

The chain links TRBV7-9 to TRBJ2-3, with 12 bases identical to TRBD2. CDR3 length: 18 residues. Germline CDR1 SEHNR, CDR2 FQNEAQ (reference sequence). V was clipped by 4 bases and J by 3 bases; unmatched bases: 11. Here the CDR3 DNA reads TGTGCCAGCAGCTCCCGAGCACTTCTAGCGGGAGGGACAGATACGCAGTATTTT. Its protein is CASSSRALLAGGTDTQYF.

The chain carries TRBV6-6 and TRBJ1-2, with TRBD1 identical over 9 bases. CDR1 is MNHNY, CDR2 SVGAGI, per germline (reference sequence). With V trimmed by 5 bases and J by 7 bases, 11 bases remained unmatched. The CDR3 spans 15 residues. Written as DNA, the CDR3 is TGTGCCAGCAGTGGGCGGACAGGGGAAGGAAGTGGCTACACCTTC. Protein: CASSGRTGEGSGYTF.